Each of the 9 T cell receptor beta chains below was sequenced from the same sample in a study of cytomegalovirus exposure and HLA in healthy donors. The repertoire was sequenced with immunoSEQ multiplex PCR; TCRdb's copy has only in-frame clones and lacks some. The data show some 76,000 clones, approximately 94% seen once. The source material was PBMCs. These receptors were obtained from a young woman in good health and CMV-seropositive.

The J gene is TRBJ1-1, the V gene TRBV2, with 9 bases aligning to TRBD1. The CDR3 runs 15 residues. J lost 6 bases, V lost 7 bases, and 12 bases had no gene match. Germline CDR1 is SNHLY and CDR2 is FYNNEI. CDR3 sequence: CASKTEPGQGSEAFF. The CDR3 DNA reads TGTGCCAGCAAAACGGAGCCGGGACAGGGCTCTGAAGCTTTCTTT.

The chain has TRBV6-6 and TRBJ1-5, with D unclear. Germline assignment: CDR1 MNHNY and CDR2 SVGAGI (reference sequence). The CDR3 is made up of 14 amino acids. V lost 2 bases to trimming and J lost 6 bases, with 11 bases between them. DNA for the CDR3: TGTGCCAGCAGTTACGAGGCCGGGAGTCAGCCCCAGCATTTT. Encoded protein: CASSYEAGSQPQHF.

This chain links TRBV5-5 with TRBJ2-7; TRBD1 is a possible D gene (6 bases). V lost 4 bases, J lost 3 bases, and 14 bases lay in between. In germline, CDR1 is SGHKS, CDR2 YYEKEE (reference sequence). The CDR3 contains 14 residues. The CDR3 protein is CASSPPTGNYEQYF. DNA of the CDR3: TGTGCCAGCAGCCCCCCTACAGGGAACTACGAGCAGTACTTC.

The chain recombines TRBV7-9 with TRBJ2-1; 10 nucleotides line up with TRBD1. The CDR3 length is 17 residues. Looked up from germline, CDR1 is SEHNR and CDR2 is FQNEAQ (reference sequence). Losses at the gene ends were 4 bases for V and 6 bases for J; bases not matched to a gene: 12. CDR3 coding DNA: TGTGCCAGCAGCTCTCCACCCGGACAGGGGGTACTCAATGAGCAGTTCTTC. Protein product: CASSSPPGQGVLNEQFF. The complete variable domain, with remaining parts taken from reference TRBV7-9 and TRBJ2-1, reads DTGVSQNPRHKITKRGQNVTFRCDPISEHNRLYWYRQTLGQGPEFLTYFQNEAQLEKSRLLSDRFSAERPKGSFSTLEIQRTEQGDSAMYLCASSSPPGQGVLNEQFFGPGTRLTVL.

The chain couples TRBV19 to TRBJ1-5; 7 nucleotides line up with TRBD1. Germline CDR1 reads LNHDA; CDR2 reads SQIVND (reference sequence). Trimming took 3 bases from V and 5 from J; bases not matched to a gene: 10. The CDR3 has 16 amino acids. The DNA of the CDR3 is TGTGCCAGTAGTATTGGGTACAGGGGAAGATATCAGCCCCAGCATTTT. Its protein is CASSIGYRGRYQPQHF.

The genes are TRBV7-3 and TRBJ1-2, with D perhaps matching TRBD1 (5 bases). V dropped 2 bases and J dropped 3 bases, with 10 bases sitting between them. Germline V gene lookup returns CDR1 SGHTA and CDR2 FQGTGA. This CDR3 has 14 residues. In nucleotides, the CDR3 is TGTGCCAGCAGCTTACAGGGTGGCGACTATGGCTACACCTTC. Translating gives CASSLQGGDYGYTF.

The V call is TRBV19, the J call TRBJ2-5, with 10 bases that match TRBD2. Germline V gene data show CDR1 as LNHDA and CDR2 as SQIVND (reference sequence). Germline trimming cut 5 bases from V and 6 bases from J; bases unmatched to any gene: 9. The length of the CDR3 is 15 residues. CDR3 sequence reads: CASSDLAGGPKTQYF. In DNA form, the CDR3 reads TGTGCCAGTAGTGATTTAGCGGGAGGTCCGAAGACCCAGTACTTC. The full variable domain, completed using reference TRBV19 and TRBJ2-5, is DGGITQSPKYLFRKEGQNVTLSCEQNLNHDAMYWYRQDPGQGLRLIYYSQIVNDFQKGDIAEGYSVSREKKESFPLTVTSAQKNPTAFYLCASSDLAGGPKTQYFGPGTRLLVL.

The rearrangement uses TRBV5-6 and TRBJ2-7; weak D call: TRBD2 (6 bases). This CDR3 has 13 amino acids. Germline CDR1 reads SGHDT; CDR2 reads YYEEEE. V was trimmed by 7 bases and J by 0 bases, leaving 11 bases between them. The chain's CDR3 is CASARGFSYEQYF. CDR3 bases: TGTGCCAGCGCCCGGGGGTTCTCCTACGAGCAGTACTTC.

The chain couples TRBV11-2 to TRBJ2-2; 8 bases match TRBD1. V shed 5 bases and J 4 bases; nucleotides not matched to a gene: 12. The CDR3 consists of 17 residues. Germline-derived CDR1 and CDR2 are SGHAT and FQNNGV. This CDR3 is CASSATRTGLRTGELFF. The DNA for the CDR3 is TGTGCCAGCAGCGCAACCCGGACAGGGTTACGCACCGGGGAGCTGTTTTTT.